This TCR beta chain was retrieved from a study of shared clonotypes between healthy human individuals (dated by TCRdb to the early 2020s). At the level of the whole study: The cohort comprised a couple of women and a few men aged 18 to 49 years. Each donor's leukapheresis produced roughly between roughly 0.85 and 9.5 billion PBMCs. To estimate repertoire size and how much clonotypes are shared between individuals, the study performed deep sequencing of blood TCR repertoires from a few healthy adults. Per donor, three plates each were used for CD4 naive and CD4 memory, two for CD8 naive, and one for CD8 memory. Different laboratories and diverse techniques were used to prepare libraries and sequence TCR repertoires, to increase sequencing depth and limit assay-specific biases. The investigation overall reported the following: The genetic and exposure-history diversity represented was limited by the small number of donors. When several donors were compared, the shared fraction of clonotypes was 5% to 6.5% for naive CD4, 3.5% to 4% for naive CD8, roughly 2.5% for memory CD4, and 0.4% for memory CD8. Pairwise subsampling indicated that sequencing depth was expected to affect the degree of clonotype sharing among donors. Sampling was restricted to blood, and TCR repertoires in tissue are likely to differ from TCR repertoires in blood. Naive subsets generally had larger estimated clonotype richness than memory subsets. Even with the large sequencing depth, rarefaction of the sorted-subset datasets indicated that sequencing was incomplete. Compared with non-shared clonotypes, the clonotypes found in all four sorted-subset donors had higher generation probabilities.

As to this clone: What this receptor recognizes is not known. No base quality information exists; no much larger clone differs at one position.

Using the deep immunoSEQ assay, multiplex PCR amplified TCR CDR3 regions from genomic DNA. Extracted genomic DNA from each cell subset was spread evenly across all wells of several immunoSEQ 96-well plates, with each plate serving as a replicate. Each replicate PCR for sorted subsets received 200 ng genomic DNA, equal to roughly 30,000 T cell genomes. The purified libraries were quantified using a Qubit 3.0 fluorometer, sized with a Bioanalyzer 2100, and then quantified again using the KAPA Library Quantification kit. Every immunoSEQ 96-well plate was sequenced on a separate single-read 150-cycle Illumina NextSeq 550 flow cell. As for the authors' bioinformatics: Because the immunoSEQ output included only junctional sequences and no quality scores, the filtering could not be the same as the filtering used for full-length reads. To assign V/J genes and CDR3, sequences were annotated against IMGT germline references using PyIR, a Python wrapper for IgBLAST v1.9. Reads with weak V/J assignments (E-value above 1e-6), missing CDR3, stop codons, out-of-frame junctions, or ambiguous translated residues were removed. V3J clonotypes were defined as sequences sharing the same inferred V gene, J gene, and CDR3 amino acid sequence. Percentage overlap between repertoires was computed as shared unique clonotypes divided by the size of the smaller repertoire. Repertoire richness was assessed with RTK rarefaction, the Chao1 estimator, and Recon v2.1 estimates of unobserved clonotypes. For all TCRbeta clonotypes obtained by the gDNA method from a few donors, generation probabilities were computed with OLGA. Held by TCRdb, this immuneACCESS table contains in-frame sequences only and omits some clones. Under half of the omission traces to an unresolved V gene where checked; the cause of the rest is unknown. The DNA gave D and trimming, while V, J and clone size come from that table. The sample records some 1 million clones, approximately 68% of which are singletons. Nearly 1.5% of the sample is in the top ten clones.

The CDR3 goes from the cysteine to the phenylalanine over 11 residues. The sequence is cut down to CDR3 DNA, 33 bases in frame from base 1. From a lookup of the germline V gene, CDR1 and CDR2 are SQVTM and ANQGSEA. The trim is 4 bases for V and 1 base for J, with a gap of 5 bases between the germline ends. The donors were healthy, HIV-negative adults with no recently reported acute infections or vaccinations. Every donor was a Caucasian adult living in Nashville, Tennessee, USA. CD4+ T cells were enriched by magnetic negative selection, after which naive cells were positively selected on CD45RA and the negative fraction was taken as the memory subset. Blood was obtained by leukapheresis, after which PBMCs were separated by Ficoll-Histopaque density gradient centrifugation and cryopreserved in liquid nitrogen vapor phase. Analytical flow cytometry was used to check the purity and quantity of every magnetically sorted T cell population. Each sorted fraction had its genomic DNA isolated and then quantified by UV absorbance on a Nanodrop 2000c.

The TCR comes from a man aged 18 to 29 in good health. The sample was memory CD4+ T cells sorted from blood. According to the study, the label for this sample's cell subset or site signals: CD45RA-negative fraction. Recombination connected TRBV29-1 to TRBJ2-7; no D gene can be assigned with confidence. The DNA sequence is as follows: TGCAGCGTTGTGCAGTCCTACGAGCAGTACTTC. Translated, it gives CSVVQSYEQYF.